This record covers a single T cell receptor (beta chain). TCRdb analysed the 5' RACE reads with MiXCR anew, one entry per CDR3 protein. Of approximately 81,000 distinct CDR3 sequences listed, roughly 12% were seen once; the top ten hold 3.5% to 5.5%. Regarding time point: sample taken at primary tumor resection. Material for sequencing was whole RNA from tumor, nontumor lung or frozen PBMC, left unsorted. A total of roughly 72 untreated early-stage non-small cell lung cancer patients served as donors. Germline V gene data show CDR1 as MNHEY and CDR2 as SVGAGI. V gave up 7 bases and J gave up 8 bases, with 18 bases separating them. The CDR3 is 14 residues long. This specimen belongs to a study of spatial heterogeneity in lung cancer. About the study: As counted in raw reads, each unique TCR and UMI combination appeared more than ten times on average.

The source of this sequence is a male donor with early-stage non-small cell lung cancer. The sequencing here drew on PBMCs, taken at surgery. The chain has TRBV6-5 and TRBJ2-1; weak D call: TRBD1 (7 bases). The CDR3 spells CASKGRGDRYEQFF. CDR3 bases: TGTGCCAGCAAAGGCAGGGGGGATAGGTATGAGCAGTTCTTC.